This T cell receptor beta chain was obtained from a study of T cells in Graves' hyperthyroidism and ophthalmopathy. General observations from the study: By a 13 V-J model, ophthalmopathy was set apart from stable hyperthyroidism. Most clonotypes that expanded in the thyroid above 0.001 also showed up in blood.

Trimming stripped 4 bases from V and 4 bases from J, with 15 bases between. Per the germline V gene, CDR1 is SGDLS and CDR2 is YYNGEE. This CDR3 has 16 residues. About this clonotype itself: Its antigen remains unidentified.

Amplification yielded TCR beta CDR3 regions, with RNA transcripts as the source. The TCR CDR3 was amplified in a first-round RT-PCR using the HTBI primer set. Each CDR3 protein is one row after TCRdb ran MiXCR on the multiplex PCR reads. The table has roughly 380,000 distinct CDR3 sequences, less than 15% seen once. Each diagnosis drew on symptoms, thyroxine, TRAb, thyroid ultrasound and orbital computed tomography findings. The sequence came from a man under 40 with Graves' hyperthyroidism that later progressed to Graves' ophthalmopathy. Sequencing input: blood. This chain joins TRBV9 and TRBJ2-6; a possible D gene is TRBD1 (5 bases). CDR3 loop: CASSPQGPWGANVLTF. As DNA, the CDR3 is TGTGCCAGCAGCCCCCAGGGCCCCTGGGGGGCCAACGTCCTGACTTTC.